Sequencing of this TCR beta chain was carried out in a study of cytomegalovirus exposure and HLA in healthy donors. About the study: There were 350 to 400 genotyped donors. Of these, 81% fell in the genetic ancestry cluster associated with self-reported Caucasian donors.

This PCR relied on a set of 60 Vbeta primers and 13 Jbeta primers. Sequencing used immunoSEQ multiplex PCR; TCRdb keeps in-frame clones, though not all of them. This table has some 190,000 clones, 76% appearing once. Study-wide results and limits: According to an earlier analysis, most TCR beta V segments yielded productive rearrangements about 87% or about 30% of the time. In a later analysis, productive TCRs from donors in an Asian-associated ancestry cluster reportedly carried fewer N-insertions than the cohort mean. It has been reported that TCR beta sequences accurately predicted the HLA-A and HLA-B alleles of most subjects.

Germline V lookup: CDR1 SEHNR, CDR2 FQNEAQ (reference sequence). CDR3 length: 14 residues. Notes on this clone: Its specificity is not known.

Source material: PBMCs. The V gene is TRBV7-9, the J gene TRBJ2-5; 7 bases fit TRBD1. The end of the DNA aligns better with TRBJ2-7, so the J call may be wrong. The TCR originated in a man aged 18 to 30 in good health and CMV-seronegative. The CDR3 loop reads CASRGGAMAYEQYF. The CDR3 region has the DNA TGTGCCAGCAGAGGGGGCGCGATGGCCTACGAGCAGTACTTC.